This T cell receptor (beta chain) comes out of a study of identical twins. This clonotype was counted only a few times. What it binds is unknown. Study-level points and caveats: Among out-of-frame alpha sequences shared by twins, low generation probability occurred in excess. Beta out-of-frame twin sharing showed a weaker excess.

The authors used template switching to add a universal primer site and gave cDNA unique molecular identifiers. TCRdb independently ran MiXCR on the 5' RACE reads; one entry per CDR3 protein. The repertoire holds about 530,000 distinct CDR3 sequences, about 20% seen once, with around 0.48% in the top ten. V gave up 6 bases and J gave up 5 bases; unmatched junction bases: 7. Germline CDR1 and CDR2: ENHRY and SYGVKD. The CDR3 length is 15 residues. In addition, the sample was reused for a study of yellow fever vaccine responses in identical twins.

Material: CD4+ T cells sorted from blood. The V gene is TRBV10-3, the J gene TRBJ2-1, with 10 bases matching TRBD1. The clonotype originates from a woman aged 18-29 years in good health. The CDR3 spells CAISSGQGINNEQFF. The CDR3 coding sequence is TGTGCCATCAGCTCGGGACAGGGGATCAACAATGAGCAGTTCTTC.